This T cell receptor (beta chain) emerged from a study of blood T cell repertoires in COVID-19. Study details: T cells, B-cell-depleted T cells, or PBMCs supplied cDNA or gDNA.

Methods used by the authors: Estimates of nucleated cell counts were drawn from the amplification of reference gene primers. Some clones are missing from TCRdb's copy, which holds only in-frame ones; the method was immunoSEQ multiplex PCR. V and J calls and clone size are copied from that table; D and trimming were computed from the DNA. The data contain about 400,000 clones, 75% to 90% of them singletons. CDR1 and CDR2 (germline): DFQATT, SNEGSKA (reference sequence). Between the trimmed V and J ends, which lost 3 bases and 2 bases, there was a span of 7 bases. The CDR3 has 12 residues. This chain connects TRBV20-1 to TRBJ1-2; D gene ambiguous. Material for sequencing was peripheral blood. This clonotype was obtained from a woman aged 25 to 39 with active or convalescent COVID-19. The CDR3 sequence is CSASLQNYGYTF. CDR3 DNA: TGCAGTGCTAGTTTGCAGAACTATGGCTACACCTTC.